A selection of T cell receptor beta chains follows, all from one sample in a study of control samples from healthy donors and cancer patients. Sequenced by immunoSEQ multiplex PCR; TCRdb stores in-frame clones only, minus some. The table records 90,000 to 100,000 clones, 75% to 85% of them present only once. The specimen was blood. The receptors derive from a woman aged 30 to 39 in good health. Both conserved end residues are part of each CDR3. The order of the fields is D gene, CDR3 length, J gene, V gene, clone size, CDR3 protein, CDR3 DNA. The D gene is left open where the match is weak. The size of a clone is reported for some rows only, either as once, few or many, or as a class for expanded clones.

d_call: TRBD1
cdr3_length: 16
j_call: TRBJ2-5
v_call: TRBV5-1
clone_size: NA
cdr3_aa: CASSPGTGGLRETQYF
cdr3_nt: TGCGCCAGCAGCCCGGGGACAGGGGGCCTCCGGGAGACCCAGTACTTC

d_call: TRBD1
cdr3_length: 14
j_call: TRBJ1-3
v_call: TRBV6-5
clone_size: NA
cdr3_aa: CASSLTGAGNTIYF
cdr3_nt: TGTGCCAGCAGTTTGACAGGGGCCGGAAACACCATATATTTT

d_call: TRBD1
cdr3_length: 15
j_call: TRBJ1-5
v_call: TRBV6-6
clone_size: NA
cdr3_aa: CASRGGQGAGQPQHF
cdr3_nt: TGTGCCAGCAGAGGGGGACAGGGGGCTGGTCAGCCCCAGCATTTT

d_call: NA
cdr3_length: 12
j_call: TRBJ1-5
v_call: TRBV10-3
clone_size: once
cdr3_aa: CAISAPGQPQHF
cdr3_nt: TGTGCCATCAGTGCGCCGGGTCAGCCCCAGCATTTT

d_call: NA
cdr3_length: 14
j_call: TRBJ1-5
v_call: TRBV6-5
clone_size: NA
cdr3_aa: CASTMRDRDQPQHF
cdr3_nt: TGTGCCAGCACCATGCGGGACCGAGATCAGCCCCAGCATTTT

d_call: NA
cdr3_length: 14
j_call: TRBJ1-4
v_call: TRBV19
clone_size: NA
cdr3_aa: CASRPWASNEKLFF
cdr3_nt: TGTGCCAGTAGGCCTTGGGCGTCTAATGAAAAACTGTTTTTT

d_call: NA
cdr3_length: 16
j_call: TRBJ1-4
v_call: TRBV6-1
clone_size: NA
cdr3_aa: CASSEASRLPNEKLFF
cdr3_nt: TGTGCCAGCAGTGAAGCTAGTCGGCTTCCTAATGAAAAACTGTTTTTT

d_call: NA
cdr3_length: 12
j_call: TRBJ1-4
v_call: TRBV15
clone_size: many
cdr3_aa: CATSRDKSLMFF
cdr3_nt: TGTGCCACCAGCAGAGACAAGTCGCTGATGTTTTTT

d_call: TRBD1
cdr3_length: 13
j_call: TRBJ1-2
v_call: TRBV7-3
clone_size: NA
cdr3_aa: CASSATGGYGYTF
cdr3_nt: TGTGCCAGCAGCGCCACAGGGGGCTATGGCTACACCTTC

d_call: NA
cdr3_length: 15
j_call: TRBJ1-1
v_call: TRBV11-2
clone_size: NA
cdr3_aa: CASSLEPRVNTEAFF
cdr3_nt: TGTGCCAGCAGCTTAGAGCCGAGGGTGAACACTGAAGCTTTCTTT

d_call: TRBD1
cdr3_length: 15
j_call: TRBJ1-4
v_call: TRBV18
clone_size: NA
cdr3_aa: CASSPSPTGGEKLFF
cdr3_nt: TGTGCCAGCTCACCATCTCCGACAGGGGGCGAAAAACTGTTTTTT

d_call: TRBD1
cdr3_length: 14
j_call: TRBJ1-1
v_call: TRBV4-1
clone_size: few
cdr3_aa: CASSPGDRDTEAFF
cdr3_nt: TGCGCCAGCAGCCCCGGGGACAGGGACACTGAAGCTTTCTTT

d_call: TRBD1
cdr3_length: 15
j_call: TRBJ1-5
v_call: TRBV18
clone_size: NA
cdr3_aa: CASSGQGAINQPQHF
cdr3_nt: TGTGCCAGCTCAGGACAGGGGGCGATCAATCAGCCCCAGCATTTT

d_call: NA
cdr3_length: 13
j_call: TRBJ1-1
v_call: TRBV6-2/TRBV6-3
clone_size: NA
cdr3_aa: CASSTGINTEAFF
cdr3_nt: TGTGCCAGCAGTACAGGGATAAACACTGAAGCTTTCTTT

d_call: NA
cdr3_length: 16
j_call: TRBJ2-6
v_call: TRBV30
clone_size: few
cdr3_aa: CAWSPTWWSGANVLTF
cdr3_nt: TGTGCCTGGAGTCCCACATGGTGGTCTGGGGCCAACGTCCTGACTTTC

d_call: NA
cdr3_length: 14
j_call: TRBJ1-1
v_call: TRBV6-6
clone_size: NA
cdr3_aa: CASTPGREGTEAFF
cdr3_nt: TGTGCCAGCACCCCTGGGCGGGAAGGGACTGAAGCTTTCTTT

d_call: NA
cdr3_length: 15
j_call: TRBJ1-1
v_call: TRBV9
clone_size: NA
cdr3_aa: CASSVGSGKNTEAFF
cdr3_nt: TGTGCCAGCAGCGTAGGATCAGGGAAGAACACTGAAGCTTTCTTT

d_call: TRBD1
cdr3_length: 16
j_call: TRBJ1-4
v_call: TRBV6-2/TRBV6-3
clone_size: NA
cdr3_aa: CASSFGTGKKNEKLFF
cdr3_nt: TGTGCCAGCAGTTTCGGGACAGGGAAGAAGAATGAAAAACTGTTTTTT

d_call: NA
cdr3_length: 15
j_call: TRBJ1-5
v_call: TRBV18
clone_size: NA
cdr3_aa: CASSPGGRGDQPQHF
cdr3_nt: TGTGCCAGCTCACCAGGGGGCAGGGGAGATCAGCCCCAGCATTTT

d_call: NA
cdr3_length: 14
j_call: TRBJ1-6
v_call: TRBV7-2
clone_size: NA
cdr3_aa: CASSPQGNSLPLHF
cdr3_nt: TGTGCCAGCAGCCCGCAGGGGAATTCCCTGCCCCTCCACTTT

d_call: NA
cdr3_length: 11
j_call: TRBJ1-2
v_call: TRBV29-1
clone_size: NA
cdr3_aa: CSAGRLNNYTF
cdr3_nt: TGCAGCGCGGGTCGACTGAACAACTACACCTTC

d_call: NA
cdr3_length: 14
j_call: TRBJ1-4
v_call: TRBV6-1
clone_size: NA
cdr3_aa: CASSEIQGDEKLFF
cdr3_nt: TGTGCCAGCAGTGAAATACAGGGTGATGAAAAACTGTTTTTT

d_call: TRBD1
cdr3_length: 13
j_call: TRBJ1-4
v_call: TRBV30
clone_size: few
cdr3_aa: CAWSTGGNEKLFF
cdr3_nt: TGTGCCTGGTCGACAGGGGGCAATGAAAAACTGTTTTTT

d_call: TRBD1
cdr3_length: 14
j_call: TRBJ2-7
v_call: TRBV11-2
clone_size: NA
cdr3_aa: CASSPDRGIGEQYF
cdr3_nt: TGTGCCAGCAGCCCGGACAGGGGGATCGGCGAGCAGTACTTC

d_call: NA
cdr3_length: 15
j_call: TRBJ2-1
v_call: TRBV7-3
clone_size: NA
cdr3_aa: CASSLSVGPYNEQFF
cdr3_nt: TGTGCCAGCAGCTTATCGGTGGGACCCTACAATGAGCAGTTCTTC

d_call: NA
cdr3_length: 14
j_call: TRBJ1-6
v_call: TRBV3-1/TRBV3-2
clone_size: NA
cdr3_aa: CASSLQGINSPLHF
cdr3_nt: TGTGCCAGCAGCCTACAGGGCATTAACTCACCCCTCCACTTT

d_call: NA
cdr3_length: 13
j_call: TRBJ1-1
v_call: TRBV7-3
clone_size: NA
cdr3_aa: CASSLHMNTEAFF
cdr3_nt: TGTGCCAGCAGCTTACATATGAACACTGAAGCTTTCTTT

d_call: NA
cdr3_length: 13
j_call: TRBJ2-3
v_call: TRBV29-1
clone_size: NA
cdr3_aa: CSVGIRTTDTQYF
cdr3_nt: TGCAGCGTCGGCATACGAACCACAGATACGCAGTATTTT

d_call: NA
cdr3_length: 12
j_call: TRBJ2-3
v_call: TRBV19
clone_size: NA
cdr3_aa: CASSMFSTPQYF
cdr3_nt: TGTGCCAGTAGTATGTTTAGCACCCCGCAGTATTTT

d_call: TRBD2
cdr3_length: 14
j_call: TRBJ2-4
v_call: TRBV6-2/TRBV6-3
clone_size: once
cdr3_aa: CASSSGLVSHIQYF
cdr3_nt: TGTGCCAGCAGTTCGGGACTAGTTAGCCACATTCAGTACTTC

d_call: TRBD1
cdr3_length: 14
j_call: TRBJ1-2
v_call: TRBV18
clone_size: NA
cdr3_aa: CASSPISQGDGYTF
cdr3_nt: TGTGCCAGCTCACCAATCTCTCAGGGGGATGGCTACACCTTC

d_call: NA
cdr3_length: 14
j_call: TRBJ1-3
v_call: TRBV10-2
clone_size: NA
cdr3_aa: CASSEWGSGNTIYF
cdr3_nt: TGCGCCAGCAGTGAGTGGGGCTCTGGAAACACCATATATTTT

d_call: TRBD1
cdr3_length: 18
j_call: TRBJ1-6
v_call: TRBV3-1/TRBV3-2
clone_size: NA
cdr3_aa: CASSQGTGGAWDNSPLHF
cdr3_nt: TGTGCCAGCAGCCAAGGGACAGGGGGCGCTTGGGATAATTCACCCCTCCACTTT

d_call: TRBD1
cdr3_length: 15
j_call: TRBJ1-5
v_call: TRBV2
clone_size: NA
cdr3_aa: CASRPGQGANQPQHF
cdr3_nt: TGTGCCAGCAGGCCCGGACAGGGGGCCAATCAGCCCCAGCATTTT

d_call: NA
cdr3_length: 13
j_call: TRBJ1-1
v_call: TRBV6-6
clone_size: once
cdr3_aa: CASSYHGQFEAFF
cdr3_nt: TGTGCCAGCAGTTACCATGGACAGTTTGAAGCTTTCTTT

d_call: TRBD1
cdr3_length: 16
j_call: TRBJ2-7
v_call: TRBV18
clone_size: NA
cdr3_aa: CASSRQTGQGISEQYF
cdr3_nt: TGTGCCAGCTCGCGACAGACGGGACAGGGGATTTCCGAGCAGTACTTC

d_call: NA
cdr3_length: 11
j_call: TRBJ2-4
v_call: TRBV7-2
clone_size: NA
cdr3_aa: CASSLEDIQYF
cdr3_nt: TGTGCCAGCAGCTTGGAGGACATTCAGTACTTC

d_call: TRBD1
cdr3_length: 15
j_call: TRBJ2-7
v_call: TRBV7-2
clone_size: NA
cdr3_aa: CASSKSGTEIYEQYF
cdr3_nt: TGTGCCAGCAGCAAAAGTGGGACAGAAATCTACGAGCAGTACTTC

d_call: NA
cdr3_length: 14
j_call: TRBJ2-3
v_call: TRBV4-2
clone_size: NA
cdr3_aa: CASSRGEGADTQYF
cdr3_nt: TGTGCCAGCAGCCGGGGGGAGGGGGCAGATACGCAGTATTTT

d_call: NA
cdr3_length: 13
j_call: TRBJ1-1
v_call: TRBV19
clone_size: NA
cdr3_aa: CASSAAVNTEAFF
cdr3_nt: TGTGCCAGTAGTGCAGCGGTGAACACTGAAGCTTTCTTT

d_call: NA
cdr3_length: 15
j_call: TRBJ1-5
v_call: TRBV5-4
clone_size: NA
cdr3_aa: CASSLSPNPMQPQHF
cdr3_nt: TGTGCCAGCAGCTTGTCCCCGAACCCAATGCAGCCCCAGCATTTT

d_call: TRBD1
cdr3_length: 15
j_call: TRBJ1-1
v_call: TRBV18
clone_size: once
cdr3_aa: CASSPLRDRGTEAFF
cdr3_nt: TGTGCCAGCTCACCGCTAAGGGACAGGGGGACTGAAGCTTTCTTT

d_call: NA
cdr3_length: 14
j_call: TRBJ2-7
v_call: TRBV18
clone_size: NA
cdr3_aa: CASSPLQTQGEQYF
cdr3_nt: TGTGCCAGCTCACCGCTACAAACACAGGGCGAGCAGTACTTC

d_call: NA
cdr3_length: 14
j_call: TRBJ1-3
v_call: TRBV3-1/TRBV3-2
clone_size: NA
cdr3_aa: CASSQDTSGNTIYF
cdr3_nt: TGTGCCAGCAGCCAAGATACTTCTGGAAACACCATATATTTT

d_call: NA
cdr3_length: 14
j_call: TRBJ1-5
v_call: TRBV19
clone_size: NA
cdr3_aa: CASTLLGRGQPQHF
cdr3_nt: TGTGCCAGCACCCTTTTGGGAAGGGGCCAGCCCCAGCATTTT

d_call: NA
cdr3_length: 12
j_call: TRBJ2-3
v_call: TRBV29-1
clone_size: NA
cdr3_aa: CSVGPGTDTQYF
cdr3_nt: TGCAGCGTGGGGCCAGGGACAGATACGCAGTATTTT

d_call: TRBD2
cdr3_length: 15
j_call: TRBJ2-3
v_call: TRBV2
clone_size: NA
cdr3_aa: CASSAAGGLTDTQYF
cdr3_nt: TGTGCCAGCAGTGCTGCGGGGGGGCTGACAGATACGCAGTATTTT

d_call: TRBD1
cdr3_length: 16
j_call: TRBJ1-2
v_call: TRBV4-2
clone_size: NA
cdr3_aa: CASSQGRTGLSRGYTF
cdr3_nt: TGTGCCAGCAGCCAAGGACGGACAGGGTTGTCTAGGGGCTACACCTTC

d_call: TRBD1
cdr3_length: 16
j_call: TRBJ1-3
v_call: TRBV7-6
clone_size: NA
cdr3_aa: CASSLRGRGPGNTIYF
cdr3_nt: TGTGCCAGCAGCTTACGGGGCAGGGGGCCTGGAAACACCATATATTTT

d_call: NA
cdr3_length: 12
j_call: TRBJ2-7
v_call: TRBV2
clone_size: NA
cdr3_aa: CASSEAMGQQYF
cdr3_nt: TGTGCCAGCAGTGAAGCTATGGGGCAGCAGTACTTC

d_call: TRBD1
cdr3_length: 14
j_call: TRBJ2-1
v_call: TRBV5-1
clone_size: once
cdr3_aa: CASSLSPGGDEQFF
cdr3_nt: TGCGCCAGCAGCTTGTCGCCAGGGGGTGATGAGCAGTTCTTC

d_call: NA
cdr3_length: 14
j_call: TRBJ1-1
v_call: TRBV6-5
clone_size: NA
cdr3_aa: CASRYRVWLSEAFF
cdr3_nt: TGTGCCAGCAGATACAGGGTCTGGTTGTCTGAAGCTTTCTTT